This T cell receptor beta chain was recovered during a study of CD8 T cells in Susac syndrome. It was with random hexamers that 0.5 to 1 ug RNA was reverse transcribed. Amplification of TCR beta CDR3 spanned 54 Vbeta and 13 Jbeta via immunoSEQ multiplex PCR. TCRdb re-called the immunoSEQ multiplex PCR reads with MiXCR, one entry per CDR3 protein. This table holds 210,000 or so distinct CDR3 sequences, roughly 93% found once. General study points: CD4+ T cell repertoires in Susac syndrome lacked clonal expansion.

As for this clonotype: The antigen remains undetermined.

The germline V and J ends were trimmed by 6 bases and 0 bases, with 3 bases remaining between them. This CDR3 has 12 amino acids. CDR1 MGHDK and CDR2 SYGVNS come from the germline V gene. Material: CD4+ T cells from PBMCs. The chain couples TRBV25-1 to TRBJ1-5; D is ambiguous. This sequence was found in a human donor with Susac syndrome. The CDR3 region is CASSDSNQPQHF. CDR3 coding DNA: TGTGCCAGCAGCGATAGCAATCAGCCCCAGCATTTT.